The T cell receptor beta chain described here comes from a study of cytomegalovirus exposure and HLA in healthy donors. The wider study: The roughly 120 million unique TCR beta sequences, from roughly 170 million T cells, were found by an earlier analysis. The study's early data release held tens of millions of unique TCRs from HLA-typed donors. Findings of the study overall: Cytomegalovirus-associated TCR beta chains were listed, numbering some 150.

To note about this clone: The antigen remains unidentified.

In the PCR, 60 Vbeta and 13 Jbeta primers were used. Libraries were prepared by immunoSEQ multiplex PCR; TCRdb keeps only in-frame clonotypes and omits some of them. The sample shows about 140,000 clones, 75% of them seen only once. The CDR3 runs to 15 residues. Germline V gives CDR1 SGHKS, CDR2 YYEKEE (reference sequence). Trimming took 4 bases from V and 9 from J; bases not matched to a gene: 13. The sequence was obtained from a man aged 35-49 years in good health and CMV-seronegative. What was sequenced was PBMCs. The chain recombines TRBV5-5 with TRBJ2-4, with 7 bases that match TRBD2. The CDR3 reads CASSPAGVSGSIQYF. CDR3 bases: TGTGCCAGCAGCCCGGCGGGGGTCTCGGGGAGCATTCAGTACTTC.